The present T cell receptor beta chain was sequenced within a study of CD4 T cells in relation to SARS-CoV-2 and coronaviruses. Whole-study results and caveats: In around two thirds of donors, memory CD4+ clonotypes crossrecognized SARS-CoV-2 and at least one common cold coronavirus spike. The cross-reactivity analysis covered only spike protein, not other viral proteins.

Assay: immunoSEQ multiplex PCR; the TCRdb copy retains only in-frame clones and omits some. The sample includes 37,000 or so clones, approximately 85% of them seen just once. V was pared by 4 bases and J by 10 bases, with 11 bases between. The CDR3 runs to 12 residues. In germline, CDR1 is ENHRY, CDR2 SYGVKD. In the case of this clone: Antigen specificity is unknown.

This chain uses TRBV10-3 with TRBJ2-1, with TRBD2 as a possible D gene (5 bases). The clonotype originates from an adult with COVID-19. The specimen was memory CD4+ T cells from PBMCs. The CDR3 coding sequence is TGTGCCATCAGTGCTAGCTTTCACGAGCAGTTCTTC. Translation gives CAISASFHEQFF.